The sequence of this TCR beta chain was determined in a study of blood T cell repertoires in COVID-19. Recovery meant two consecutive negative NP/OP PCR tests, professional clearance, or resolved symptoms. The germline V and J ends were trimmed by 2 bases and 0 bases, with 8 bases remaining between them. The length of the CDR3 is 14 residues. Germline CDR1 is SEHNR and CDR2 is FQNEAQ (reference sequence). TCRdb's copy holds only in-frame clones and misses some; the assay was immunoSEQ multiplex PCR. This table has around 300,000 clones, 75% to 90% appearing once. The specimen was PBMCs or T cells enriched from blood (not recorded which). The rearrangement joins TRBV7-9 to TRBJ2-7; possible D gene TRBD1, 5 bases. The sequence was obtained from a woman aged 40-49 years who had recovered from COVID-19. The CDR3 is CASSLQGSSYEQYF. The CDR3 DNA reads as TGTGCCAGCAGCTTACAGGGAAGCTCCTACGAGCAGTACTTC.